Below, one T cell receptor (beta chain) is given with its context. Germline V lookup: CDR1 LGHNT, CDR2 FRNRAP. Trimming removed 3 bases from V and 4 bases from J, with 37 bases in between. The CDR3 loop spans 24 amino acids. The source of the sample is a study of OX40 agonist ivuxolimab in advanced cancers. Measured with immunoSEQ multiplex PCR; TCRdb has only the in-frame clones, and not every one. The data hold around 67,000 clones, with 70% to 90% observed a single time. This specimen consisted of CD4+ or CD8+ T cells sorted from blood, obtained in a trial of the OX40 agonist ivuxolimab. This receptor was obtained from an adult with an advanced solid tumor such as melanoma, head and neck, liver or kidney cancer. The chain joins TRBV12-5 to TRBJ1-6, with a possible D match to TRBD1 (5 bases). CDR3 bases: TGTGCTAGTGGTTTAAGGTCATCCGTCGAGGGTCCGGCTGGGGACCTCCTTTATAATTCACCCCTCCACTTT. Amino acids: CASGLRSSVEGPAGDLLYNSPLHF.